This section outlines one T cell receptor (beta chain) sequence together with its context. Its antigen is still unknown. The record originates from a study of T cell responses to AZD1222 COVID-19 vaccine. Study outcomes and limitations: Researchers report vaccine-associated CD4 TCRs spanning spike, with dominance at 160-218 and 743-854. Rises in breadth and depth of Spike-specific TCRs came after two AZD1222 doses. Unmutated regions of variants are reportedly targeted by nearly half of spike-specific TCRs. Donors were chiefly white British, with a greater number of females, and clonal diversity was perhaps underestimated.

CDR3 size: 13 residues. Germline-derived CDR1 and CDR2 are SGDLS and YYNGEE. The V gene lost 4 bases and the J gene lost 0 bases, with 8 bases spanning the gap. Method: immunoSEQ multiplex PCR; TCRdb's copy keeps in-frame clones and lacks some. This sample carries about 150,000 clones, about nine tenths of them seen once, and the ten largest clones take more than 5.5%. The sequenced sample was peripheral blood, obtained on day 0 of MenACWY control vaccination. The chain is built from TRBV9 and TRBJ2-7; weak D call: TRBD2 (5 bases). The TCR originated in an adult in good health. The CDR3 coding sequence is TGTGCCAGCAGCAGAGCGGACTCCTACGAGCAGTACTTC. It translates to CASSRADSYEQYF. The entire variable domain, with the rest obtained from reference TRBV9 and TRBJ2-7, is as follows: DSGVTQTPKHLITATGQRVTLRCSPRSGDLSVYWYQQSLDQGLQFLIQYYNGEERAKGNILERFSAQQFPDLHSELNLSSLELGDSALYFCASSRADSYEQYFGPGTRLTVT.